These 10 T cell receptor beta chains were all obtained from the same sample, sequenced in a study of blood T cell repertoires in COVID-19. The table came from immunoSEQ multiplex PCR; TCRdb's copy has only in-frame clones and leaves some out. Among 80,000 to 100,000 clones, 75% to 85% were seen once, and the ten largest hold approximately 25%. The sample comprised peripheral blood. These receptor sequences come from an older man with acute or convalescent COVID-19.

The CDR3 is CSVDRSGAGGSYEQYF. CDR3 coding DNA: TGCAGCGTTGATAGGAGCGGGGCCGGTGGCTCCTACGAGCAGTACTTC. The rearrangement links TRBV29-1 to TRBJ2-7; 7 positions match TRBD2. The germline V gene encodes CDR1 SQVTM and CDR2 ANQGSEA. J lost 0 bases, V lost 3 bases, and 11 bases had no gene match. The CDR3 loop spans 16 amino acids.

The count of this clone is one. The genes are TRBV28 and TRBJ2-7, with 8 bases aligning to TRBD1. The V gene's germline CDR1 is MDHEN and CDR2 SYDVKM. The V and J ends lost 8 bases and 4 bases, in that order; junction bases with no gene match: 7. The CDR3 runs 13 residues. CDR3 DNA sequence: TGTGCCAGCCCCCGGGACAGGTTTTACGAGCAGTACTTC. Residues: CASPRDRFYEQYF.

V and J are TRBV9 and TRBJ2-7; TRBD2 aligns across 7 bases. Germline CDR1 SGDLS, CDR2 YYNGEE. The CDR3 has 16 residues. Unmatched junction bases numbered 10, after V lost 4 bases and J lost 0 bases. The CDR3 loop is CASSPRVGLNSYEQYF. CDR3 sequence (DNA): TGTGCCAGCAGCCCTCGAGTGGGACTAAACTCCTACGAGCAGTACTTC.

The chain is built from TRBV12-3 or TRBV12-4 and TRBJ2-5; 7 nucleotides match TRBD1. There are 13 residues in the CDR3. V lost 4 bases and J lost 4; bases outside the gene matches: 3. The CDR3 protein is CASSSTGVETQYF. CDR3 sequence (DNA): TGTGCCAGCAGTTCCACAGGGGTAGAGACCCAGTACTTC.

The V call is TRBV19, the J call TRBJ2-2, with 9 positions matching TRBD2. Trimming removed 2 bases from V and 4 bases from J; junction bases left unmatched: 5. The germline V gene has CDR1 LNHDA and CDR2 SQIVND (reference sequence). The CDR3 runs 16 residues. For the CDR3, the DNA is TGTGCCAGTAGTATAAGGGTAGCGGGAGTCACCGGGGAGCTGTTTTTT. Amino acid sequence: CASSIRVAGVTGELFF.

V and J are TRBV16 and TRBJ1-2; a weak D match, TRBD1 (5 bases). The V and J ends lost 4 bases and 8 bases respectively, with 14 bases between them. CDR1 KGHSY and CDR2 FQNENV come from the germline V gene. This CDR3 has 13 amino acids. DNA of the CDR3: TGTGCCAGCAGCCCCGATCAGGGCATCGGCTACACCTTC. The encoded protein is CASSPDQGIGYTF.

This clone was counted many times. The chain carries TRBV19 and TRBJ2-7; a weak D match, TRBD1 (7 bases). V lost 5 bases and J lost 2, with 16 bases in between. The germline CDR1 and CDR2 sequences are LNHDA and SQIVND (reference sequence). This CDR3 spans 15 amino acids. Here the CDR3 reads CASSPGGGPAYEQYF. The CDR3, as DNA: TGTGCCAGTAGTCCTGGAGGGGGCCCAGCCTACGAGCAGTACTTC. The whole variable domain, filled in from reference TRBV19 and TRBJ2-7, reads DGGITQSPKYLFRKEGQNVTLSCEQNLNHDAMYWYRQDPGQGLRLIYYSQIVNDFQKGDIAEGYSVSREKKESFPLTVTSAQKNPTAFYLCASSPGGGPAYEQYFGPGTRLTVT.

This clone was observed once. V usage is TRBV27 and J usage is TRBJ1-5; a possible D gene is TRBD1 (5 bases). The germline V and J ends were trimmed by 9 bases and 7 bases, with 16 bases remaining between them. The CDR3 spans 13 residues. Germline V gene sequence: CDR1 MNHEY, CDR2 SMNVEV (reference sequence). CDR3 in amino acids: CASQVGVGQPQHF. The CDR3 DNA is TGTGCCAGTCAAGTAGGGGTAGGACAGCCCCAGCATTTT.

The rearrangement uses TRBV7-8 and TRBJ2-5; the match to TRBD2 covers 15 bases. Germline assignment: CDR1 SGHVS and CDR2 FQNEAQ. The ends lost 4 bases at V and 3 bases at J; junction bases unmatched: 21. This CDR3 contains 22 residues. The CDR3 DNA reads TGTGCCAGCAGCTATAGGTCCCAGCTCGGGACTAGCGGGAGGAATAGGGAAGAGACCCAGTACTTC. Its protein is CASSYRSQLGTSGRNREETQYF.

CDR3 DNA sequence: TGTGCCACCAGCAGAGACGCAGGTACGAGCGGGCCTTCCCGAAGTACTACCTACGAGCAGTACTTC. It is translated as CATSRDAGTSGPSRSTTYEQYF. This chain uses TRBV15 with TRBJ2-7; D might be TRBD2 (6 bases). This CDR3 spans 22 amino acids. With 0 bases removed from V and 2 bases from J, the gap between germline ends came to 32 bases. CDR1 and CDR2 (germline): LNHNV, YYDKDF (reference sequence).